A selection of T cell receptor beta chains follows, all from one sample in a study of blood T cell repertoires in COVID-19. Here immunoSEQ multiplex PCR was the method, and the copy in TCRdb shows in-frame clones only, minus some. The profile covers 100,000 to 150,000 clones, with approximately 86% appearing a single time and more than 9.5% taken by the ten largest. The sequencing sample was made of peripheral blood. These receptors were taken from a woman between 65 and 79 years old with COVID-19, enrolled during active disease. Each CDR3 is given with its conserved first and last residue. The D gene is left open where the match is weak. Clone size is not always given. Where it is, it says once, few, many or a class for expanded clones.

V: TRBV25-1; J: TRBJ2-2; D: NA; size: NA; DNA: TGTGCCAGCAGTCGGTATCTGAACACCGGGGAGCTGTTTTTT; CDR3: CASSRYLNTGELFF
V: TRBV3-1/TRBV3-2; J: TRBJ1-5; D: TRBD1; size: NA; DNA: TGTGCCAGCAGCCGATCTGACAGGGGGCAGAATCAGCCCCAGCATTTT; CDR3: CASSRSDRGQNQPQHF
V: TRBV3-1/TRBV3-2; J: TRBJ1-1; D: NA; size: NA; DNA: TGTGCCAGCAGCCAACCCCCGCGGCACCTCTTT; CDR3: CASSQPPRHLF
V: TRBV5-1; J: TRBJ1-4; D: NA; size: NA; DNA: TGCGCCAGCAATCGTGGGGAGGGGAGAAGTGAAAAACTGTTTTTT; CDR3: CASNRGEGRSEKLFF
V: TRBV29-1; J: TRBJ1-1; D: NA; size: NA; DNA: TGCAGCTCTCGGAGGGGGGGGGACACTGAAGCTTTCTTT; CDR3: CSSRRGGDTEAFF
V: TRBV5-4; J: TRBJ2-7; D: TRBD2; size: NA; DNA: TGTGCCAGCAGCCATGGTGGGCTAGCGGGTTCCTACGAGCAGTACTTC; CDR3: CASSHGGLAGSYEQYF
V: TRBV27; J: TRBJ2-1; D: TRBD2; size: NA; DNA: TGTGCCAGCAGTCTAACTACTTCGGTTAGCGGGGAATGGAGTGAGCAGTTCTTC; CDR3: CASSLTTSVSGEWSEQFF
V: TRBV7-2; J: TRBJ2-7; D: TRBD1; size: NA; DNA: TGTGCCAGCAGCCCCAGGACAGGGGGACTACAGAGCTCCTACGAGCAGTACTTC; CDR3: CASSPRTGGLQSSYEQYF
V: TRBV7-7; J: TRBJ1-2; D: NA; size: NA; DNA: TGTGCCAGCAGCTTAGCTGGGTGGAAGGGGCAAAGGTATGGCTACACCTTC; CDR3: CASSLAGWKGQRYGYTF
V: TRBV28; J: TRBJ1-2; D: TRBD1; size: NA; DNA: TGTGCCAGCAGTTCCGGACAGGGAGCTAACTATGGCTACACCTTC; CDR3: CASSSGQGANYGYTF
V: TRBV11-3; J: TRBJ1-5; D: NA; size: once; DNA: TGTGCCAGCAGCTTAGATACGGAGAATCAGCCCCAGCATTTT; CDR3: CASSLDTENQPQHF
V: TRBV27; J: TRBJ1-1; D: TRBD1; size: NA; DNA: TGTGCCAGCAGTACAGGGGTTGGCACTGAAGCTTTCTTT; CDR3: CASSTGVGTEAFF